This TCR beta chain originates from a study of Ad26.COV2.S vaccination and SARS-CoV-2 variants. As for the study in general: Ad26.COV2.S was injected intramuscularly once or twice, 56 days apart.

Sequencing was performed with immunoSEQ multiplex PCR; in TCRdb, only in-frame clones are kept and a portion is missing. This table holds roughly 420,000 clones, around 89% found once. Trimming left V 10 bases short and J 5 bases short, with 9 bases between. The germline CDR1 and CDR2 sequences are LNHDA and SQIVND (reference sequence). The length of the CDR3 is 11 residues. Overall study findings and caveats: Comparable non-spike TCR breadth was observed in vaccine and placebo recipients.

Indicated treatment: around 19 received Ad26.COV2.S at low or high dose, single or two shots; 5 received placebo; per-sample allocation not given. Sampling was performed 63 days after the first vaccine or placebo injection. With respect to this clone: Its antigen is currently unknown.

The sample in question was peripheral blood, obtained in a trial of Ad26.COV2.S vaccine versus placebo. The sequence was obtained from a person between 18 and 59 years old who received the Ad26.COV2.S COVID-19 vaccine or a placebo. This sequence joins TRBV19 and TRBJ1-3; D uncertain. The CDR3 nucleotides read TGTGCCACGAACAGCCGAAACACCATATATTTT. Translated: CATNSRNTIYF.